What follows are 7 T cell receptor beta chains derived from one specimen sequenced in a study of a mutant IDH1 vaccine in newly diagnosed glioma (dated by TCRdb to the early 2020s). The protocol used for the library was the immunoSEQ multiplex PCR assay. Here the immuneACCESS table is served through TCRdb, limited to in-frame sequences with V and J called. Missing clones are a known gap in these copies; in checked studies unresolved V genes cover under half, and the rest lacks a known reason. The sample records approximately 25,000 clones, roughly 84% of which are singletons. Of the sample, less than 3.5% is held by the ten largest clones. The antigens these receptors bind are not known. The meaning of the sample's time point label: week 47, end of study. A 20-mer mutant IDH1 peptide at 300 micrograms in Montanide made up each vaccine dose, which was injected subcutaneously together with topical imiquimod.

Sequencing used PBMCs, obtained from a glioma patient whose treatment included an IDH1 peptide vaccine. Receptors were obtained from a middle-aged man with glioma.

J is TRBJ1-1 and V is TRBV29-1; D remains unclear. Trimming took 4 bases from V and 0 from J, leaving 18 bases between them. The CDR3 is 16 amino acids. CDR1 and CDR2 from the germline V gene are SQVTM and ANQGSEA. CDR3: CSVGDGFLGMNTEAFF. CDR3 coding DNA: TGCAGCGTTGGGGATGGGTTCCTGGGCATGAACACTGAAGCTTTCTTT.

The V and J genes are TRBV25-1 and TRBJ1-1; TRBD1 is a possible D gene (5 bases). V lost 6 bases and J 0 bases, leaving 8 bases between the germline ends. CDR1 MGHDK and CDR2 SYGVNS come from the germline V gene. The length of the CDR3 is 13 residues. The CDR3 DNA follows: TGTGCCAGCAGGGGGGGTATGAACACTGAAGCTTTCTTT. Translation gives CASRGGMNTEAFF. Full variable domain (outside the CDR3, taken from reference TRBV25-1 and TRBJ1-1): EADIYQTPRYLVIGTGKKITLECSQTMGHDKMYWYQQDPGMELHLIHYSYGVNSTEKGDLSSESTVSRIRTEHFPLTLESARPSHTSQYLCASRGGMNTEAFFGQGTRLTVV.

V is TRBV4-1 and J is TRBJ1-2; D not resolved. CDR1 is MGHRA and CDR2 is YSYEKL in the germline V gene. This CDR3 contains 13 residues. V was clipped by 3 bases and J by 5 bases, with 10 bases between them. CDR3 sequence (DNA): TGCGCCAGCAGCCAGGAGACATTTTATGGCTACACCTTC. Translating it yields CASSQETFYGYTF.

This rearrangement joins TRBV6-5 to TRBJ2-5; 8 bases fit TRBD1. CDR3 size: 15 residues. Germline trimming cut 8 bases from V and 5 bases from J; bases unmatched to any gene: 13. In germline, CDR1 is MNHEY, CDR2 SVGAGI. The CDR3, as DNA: TGTGCCAGCGGGACCACGACAGGGGCAAAGGAGACCCAGTACTTC. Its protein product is CASGTTTGAKETQYF.

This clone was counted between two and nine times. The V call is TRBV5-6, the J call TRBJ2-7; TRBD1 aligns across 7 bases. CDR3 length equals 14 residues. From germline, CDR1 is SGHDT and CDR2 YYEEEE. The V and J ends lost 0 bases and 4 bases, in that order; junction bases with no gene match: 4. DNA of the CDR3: TGTGCCAGCAGCTTGGGACAGGGAAGGTACGAGCAGTACTTC. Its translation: CASSLGQGRYEQYF.

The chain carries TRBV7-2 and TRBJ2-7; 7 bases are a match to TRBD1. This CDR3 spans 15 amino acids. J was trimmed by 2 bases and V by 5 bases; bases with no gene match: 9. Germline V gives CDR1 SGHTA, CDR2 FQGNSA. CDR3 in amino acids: CASSPNPGTAYEQYF. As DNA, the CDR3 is TGTGCCAGCAGCCCCAACCCTGGGACAGCCTACGAGCAGTACTTC.

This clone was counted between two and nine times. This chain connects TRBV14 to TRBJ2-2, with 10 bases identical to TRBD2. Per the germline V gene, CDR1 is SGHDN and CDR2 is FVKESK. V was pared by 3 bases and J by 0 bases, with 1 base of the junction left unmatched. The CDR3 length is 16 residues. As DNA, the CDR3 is TGTGCCAGCAGCCACCTAGCGGGAGCGAACACCGGGGAGCTGTTTTTT. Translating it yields CASSHLAGANTGELFF.